The 4 T cell receptor beta chains below were found in one sample sequenced in a study of cytomegalovirus exposure and HLA in healthy donors. Primers included in the PCR were 60 Vbeta and 13 Jbeta primers. Clones were sequenced by immunoSEQ multiplex PCR, and TCRdb holds only the in-frame ones, with some missing. Of over 200,000 clones in the sample, more than 75% were seen once. Material: PBMCs. The receptors derive from a human donor in good health.

The chain recombines TRBV5-1 with TRBJ2-5; a weak D match, TRBD1 (6 bases). Germline CDR1 is SGHRS and CDR2 is YFSETQ. The V end lost 3 bases, the J end lost 5 bases, and 20 bases lay between the germline ends. The length of the CDR3 is 16 residues. The CDR3 coding sequence is TGCGCCAGCAGCTACTACCTCTCAGGGGTCGGTGAGACCCAGTACTTC. This encodes CASSYYLSGVGETQYF.

This clone was counted once. V and J are TRBV5-4 and TRBJ1-1; maybe TRBD1 (5 bases). Per germline, CDR1 SGHNT and CDR2 YYREEE (reference sequence). The V gene lost 0 bases and the J gene lost 0 bases, with 12 bases spanning the gap. CDR3 size: 16 residues. For the CDR3, the DNA is TGTGCCAGCAGCTTGGGGGCTGGGGCAATGAACACTGAAGCTTTCTTT. Amino acid sequence: CASSLGAGAMNTEAFF. Based on the CDR3 plus reference TRBV5-4 and TRBJ1-1, the full variable domain is ETGVTQSPTHLIKTRGQQVTLRCSSQSGHNTVSWYQQALGQGPQFIFQYYREEENGRGNFPPRFSGLQFPNYSSELNVNALELDDSALYLCASSLGAGAMNTEAFFGQGTRLTVV.

A single count supports this clone. V usage is TRBV28 and J usage is TRBJ1-2; tentative D call: TRBD1 (6 bases). This CDR3 has 14 residues. Germline loops: CDR1 MDHEN, CDR2 SYDVKM. Trimming took off 6 bases at V and 2 bases at J, with 13 bases between the two ends. CDR3 sequence (DNA): TGTGCCAGCAGCTCTCCGGACAGAAACTATGGCTACACCTTC. Translating it yields CASSSPDRNYGYTF.

V and J are TRBV5-1 and TRBJ2-1; 7 bases are a match to TRBD2. Per germline, CDR1 SGHRS and CDR2 YFSETQ. The CDR3 spans 17 residues. J was trimmed by 1 base and V by 0 bases; bases with no gene match: 7. DNA of the CDR3: TGCGCCAGCAGCTTGGTGATACTAGCGTCGTCCTACAATGAGCAGTTCTTC. Translated: CASSLVILASSYNEQFF.